The 3 T cell receptor beta chains in this list originate from one sample, sequenced in a study of CD8+CD57+ T cells in acquired aplastic anemia. Patients chosen for sequencing had CD8+CD57+ cells that had expanded, as shown by flow cytometry. CDR3 and TCR beta VDJ profiling relied on a genomic DNA template. TCRdb redid the calling of the reads with MiXCR, one entry per CDR3 protein. The data hold 200,000 to 300,000 distinct CDR3 sequences, with approximately 86% observed a single time. Sequences were obtained from sorted CD4+, CD8+, or CD8+CD57+ T cells (not recorded which) from PBMCs. The receptors derive from a human donor with aplastic anemia.

This clonotype was observed a handful of times. The chain uses TRBV7-8 and TRBJ2-1; D might be TRBD2 (5 bases). The CDR3 is made up of 15 amino acids. In germline, CDR1 is SGHVS, CDR2 FQNEAQ. The V end lost 9 bases, the J end lost 9 bases, and 24 bases lay between the germline ends. CDR3 DNA sequence: TGTGCCAGTAGTTTAGCGAGAGGTGCCGACACTGAGCAGTTCTTC. It is translated as CASSLARGADTEQFF.

The gene calls are TRBV2 and TRBJ1-2; D not certain. The ends were cut back, 6 bases at V and 0 bases at J, with 8 bases in the middle. The CDR3 has 13 amino acids. The germline CDR1 and CDR2 sequences are SNHLY and FYNNEI. CDR3 sequence: CASRQTTNYGYTF. CDR3 nucleotides: TGTGCCAGCAGACAGACAACTAACTATGGCTACACCTTC.

Turning to this clonotype: At one end, the junction sequence differs from germline, possibly due to a read error. The gene calls are TRBV9 and TRBJ1-1, with unresolved D. The CDR3 runs to 15 residues. In germline, CDR1 is SGDLS, CDR2 YYNGEE. Here the CDR3 DNA reads TGTGCCAGCAGCTTAGGGTCAGATACGCACACTGATGCTTTCTTT. Translation: CASSLGSDTHTDAFF.